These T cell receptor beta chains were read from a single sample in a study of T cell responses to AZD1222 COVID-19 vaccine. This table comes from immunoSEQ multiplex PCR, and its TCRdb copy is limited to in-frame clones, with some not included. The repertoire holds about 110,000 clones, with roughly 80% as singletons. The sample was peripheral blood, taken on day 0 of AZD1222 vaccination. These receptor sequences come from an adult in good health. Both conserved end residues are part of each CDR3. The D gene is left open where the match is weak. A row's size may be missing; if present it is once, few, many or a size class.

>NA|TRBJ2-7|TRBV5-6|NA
CASSFEVYEQYF
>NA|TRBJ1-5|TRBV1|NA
CTSSQDRQSGQPQHF
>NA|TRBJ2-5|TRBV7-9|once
CASMWVEETQYF
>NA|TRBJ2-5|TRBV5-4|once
CASRIGGILQETQYF
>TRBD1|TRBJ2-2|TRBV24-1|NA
CATSDSTYRGRRTGELFF
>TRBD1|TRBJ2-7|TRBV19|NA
CASSSSGTGGEQYF
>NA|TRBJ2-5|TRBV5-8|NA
CASSSGLELKETQYF
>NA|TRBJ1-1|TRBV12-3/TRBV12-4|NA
CASREINTEAFF
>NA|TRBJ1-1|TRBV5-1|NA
CASRTTAGDTEAFF
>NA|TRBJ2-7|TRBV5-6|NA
CASSFRGRGEQYF
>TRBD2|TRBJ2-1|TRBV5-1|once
CASTSSGGRGNEQFF
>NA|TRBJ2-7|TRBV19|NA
CASSINGPYEQYF
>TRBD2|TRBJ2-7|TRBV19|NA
CANQTSGPSYEQYF
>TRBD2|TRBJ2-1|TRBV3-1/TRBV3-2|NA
CASSPGTSGRHEQFF
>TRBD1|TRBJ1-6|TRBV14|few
CASRETGRSPLHF
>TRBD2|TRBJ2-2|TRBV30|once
CAWSETSGGAGELFF
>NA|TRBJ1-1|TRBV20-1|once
CSVGETEAFF
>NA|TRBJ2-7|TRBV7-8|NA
CASSLVGGEAYEQYF
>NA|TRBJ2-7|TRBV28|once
CASSTQGLVSWEYF
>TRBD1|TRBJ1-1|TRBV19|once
CASSMGQGNTEAFF
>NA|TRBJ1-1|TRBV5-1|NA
CASSDIGREAFF
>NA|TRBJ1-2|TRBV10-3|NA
CAISESTETYGYTF
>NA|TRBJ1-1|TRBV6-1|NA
CASSEAGRAEAFF
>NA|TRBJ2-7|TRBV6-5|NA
CASSSLQGPGEQYF
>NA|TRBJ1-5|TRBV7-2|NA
CASSLALWGQPQHF
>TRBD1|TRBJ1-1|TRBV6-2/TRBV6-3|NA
CASSQPDRVTEAFF
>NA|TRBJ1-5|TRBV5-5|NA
CASSWGTGNQPQHF
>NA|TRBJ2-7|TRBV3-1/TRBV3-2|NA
CASSQGSYEQYF
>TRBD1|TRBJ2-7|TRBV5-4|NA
CASSLAGQAYEQYF
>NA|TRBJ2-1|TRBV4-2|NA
CASSQDRGLNEQFF
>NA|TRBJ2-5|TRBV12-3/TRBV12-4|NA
CASSLTGKETQYF
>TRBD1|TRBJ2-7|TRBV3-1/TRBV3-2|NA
CASSGNRDRGSYEQYF
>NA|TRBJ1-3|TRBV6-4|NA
CASSGTVGNTIYF
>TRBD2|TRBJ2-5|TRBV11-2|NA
CASSLLVTSGGPKQETQYF
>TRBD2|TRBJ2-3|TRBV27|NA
CASSREGGLRTDTQYF
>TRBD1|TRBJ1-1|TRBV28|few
CASGTVMNTEAFF
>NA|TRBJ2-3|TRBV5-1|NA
CASSLSVPRGTDTQYF
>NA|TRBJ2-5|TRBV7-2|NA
CASSREGRGQYF
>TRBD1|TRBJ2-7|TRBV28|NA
CASSSGQSYEQYF
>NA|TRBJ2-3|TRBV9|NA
CASCQGSSLASTDTQYF